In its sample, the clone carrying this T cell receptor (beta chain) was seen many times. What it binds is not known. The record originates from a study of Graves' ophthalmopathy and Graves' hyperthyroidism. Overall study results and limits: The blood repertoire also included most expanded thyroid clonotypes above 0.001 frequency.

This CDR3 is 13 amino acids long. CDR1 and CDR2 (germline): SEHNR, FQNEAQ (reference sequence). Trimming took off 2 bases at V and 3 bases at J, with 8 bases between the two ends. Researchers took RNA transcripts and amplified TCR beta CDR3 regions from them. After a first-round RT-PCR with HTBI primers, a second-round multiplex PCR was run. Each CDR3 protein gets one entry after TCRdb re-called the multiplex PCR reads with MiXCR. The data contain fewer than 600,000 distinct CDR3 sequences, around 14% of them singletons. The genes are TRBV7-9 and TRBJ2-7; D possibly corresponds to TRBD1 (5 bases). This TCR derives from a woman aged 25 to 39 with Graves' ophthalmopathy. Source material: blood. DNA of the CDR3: TGTGCCAGCAGCTTACCAACAGGCTACGAGCAGTACTTC. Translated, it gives CASSLPTGYEQYF.